The clone carrying this T cell receptor (beta chain) was seen only once. The antigen remains unidentified. These data originate in a study of T cell responses to AZD1222 COVID-19 vaccine. CDR1 is SGHNT and CDR2 is YENEEA in the germline V gene. This CDR3 has 11 amino acids. The germline V and J ends were trimmed by 4 bases and 12 bases, with 13 bases remaining between them. Clones were sequenced by immunoSEQ multiplex PCR, and TCRdb holds only the in-frame ones, with some missing. The profile shows tens of thousands of clones, about nine tenths of them singletons. Study-level points and caveats: It was only a handful of AZD1222 recipients who were seropositive at baseline. Among the donors, most were white British and more were female, and clonal diversity was possibly underestimated.

The specimen comprised peripheral blood, sampled 28 days after the second AZD1222 dose. The chain is built from TRBV11-3 and TRBJ2-7; the D is unclear. The receptor was isolated from an adult who received the AZD1222 COVID-19 vaccine. In DNA, the CDR3 is TGTGCCAGCAGCTCAGGTGGGGTGCGGTACTTC. It codes for CASSSGGVRYF.